Listed below are T cell receptor beta chains from one sample, sequenced in a study of cytomegalovirus exposure and HLA in healthy donors. Some clones are missing from TCRdb's copy, which holds only in-frame ones; the method was immunoSEQ multiplex PCR. The sample has about 73,000 clones, under 80% seen once; the top ten hold 6.9%. Input material: PBMCs. Receptors were obtained from a woman between 50 and 59 years old in good health and CMV-seropositive. Each CDR3 is given with its conserved first and last residue. The D gene is left open where the match is weak. A row's size may be missing; if present it is once, few, many or a size class.

j_call v_call clone_size d_call cdr3_nt cdr3_aa
TRBJ2-1 TRBV5-1 few TRBD1 TGCGCCAGCAGCTGGGCAGGGGGCTCCTACAATGAGCAGTTCTTC CASSWAGGSYNEQFF
TRBJ1-2 TRBV27 - - TGTGCCAGCAGTTTATCGAGGGGCAGGGGTAAGCGTGGCTACACCTTC CASSLSRGRGKRGYTF
TRBJ1-2 TRBV5-1 few TRBD1 TGCGCCAGCAGCTTAGTCTGGACAGGCCGCGATGGCTACACCTTC CASSLVWTGRDGYTF
TRBJ2-5 TRBV7-7 - - TGTGCCAGCAGCTTCGGGACTTCAACGGCCCAAGAGACCCAGTACTTC CASSFGTSTAQETQYF
TRBJ2-5 TRBV7-3 - - TGTGCCAGCAGCCAACAGGGTGGGGAGACCCAGTACTTC CASSQQGGETQYF
TRBJ1-2 TRBV6-1 - TRBD1 TGTGCCAGCAGTATGGACAGGGGGCGCGGCTACACCTTC CASSMDRGRGYTF
TRBJ1-1 TRBV4-2 - - TGTGCCAGCAGCCAAGATCGTGGCACCGAAGCTTTCTTT CASSQDRGTEAFF
TRBJ2-2 TRBV11-3 few - TGTGCCAGCAGCTTTGGCCAGGAAGGCACCGGGGAGCTGTTTTTT CASSFGQEGTGELFF
TRBJ2-1 TRBV7-2 - TRBD2 TGTGCCAGCAGCAAGCCGCCGGGGGGTTACAATGAGCAGTTCTTC CASSKPPGGYNEQFF
TRBJ1-6 TRBV7-2 few - TGTGCCAGCAGCTTACGCACGCTCAGCTCCTATAATTCACCCCTCCACTTT CASSLRTLSSYNSPLHF
TRBJ2-2 TRBV29-1 - - TGCAGCGTTGAAGAAGACGGGGGGAACACCGGGGAGCTGTTTTTT CSVEEDGGNTGELFF
TRBJ1-2 TRBV28 - - TGTGCCAGCACTCCGGTGTCTTCAGGTCCCTATGGCTACACCTTC CASTPVSSGPYGYTF
TRBJ2-7 TRBV7-3 - - TGTGCCAGCAGCTTAAGAGGAGACAGGAACTACGAGCAGTACTTC CASSLRGDRNYEQYF
TRBJ2-3 TRBV5-5 - TRBD1 TGTGCCAGCAGCCCCAGGGGGAGCACAGATACGCAGTATTTT CASSPRGSTDTQYF
TRBJ1-5 TRBV4-1 - - TGCGCCAGCAGCCAAGTTGTCCAGTCCTTAGGGGGCAATCAGCCCCAGCATTTT CASSQVVQSLGGNQPQHF
TRBJ1-1 TRBV6-5 - TRBD1 TGTGCCAGCGGACAGGGGTACACTGAAGCTTTCTTT CASGQGYTEAFF
TRBJ1-1 TRBV6-4 - - TGTGCCAGCAGTGACTCGGCGGAAAACACTGAAGCTTTCTTT CASSDSAENTEAFF
TRBJ2-1 TRBV15 - - TGTGCCACCAGCAGACATAGGGGGGGGCAGCAGTTCTTC CATSRHRGGQQFF
TRBJ2-7 TRBV13 - TRBD2 TGTGCCAGCAGCTTGGGGACTAGCGGTTACTACGAGCAGTACTTC CASSLGTSGYYEQYF
TRBJ1-2 TRBV6-5 - TRBD1 TGTGCCAGCAGTTACAGAGACAGGGGCGATGGCTACACCTTC CASSYRDRGDGYTF
TRBJ2-3 TRBV7-3 - - TGTGCCAGCTCGATGGGTGGGCACAGCACAGATACGCAGTATTTT CASSMGGHSTDTQYF
TRBJ1-2 TRBV19 - - TGTGCCAGTGTAATCAGGTCTACTAACTATGGCTACACCTTC CASVIRSTNYGYTF
TRBJ2-5 TRBV11-2 - - TGTGCCAGCAGAGGGCTAGCCCAGGAGACCCAGTACTTC CASRGLAQETQYF
TRBJ2-2 TRBV6-5 - TRBD1 TGTGCCAGCAGTTCCGGGACAGGGGGCACCGGGGAGCTGTTTTTT CASSSGTGGTGELFF
TRBJ2-1 TRBV19 - - TGTGCCAGTAGTATCCTTTCCGGGGAGTTATACAATGAGCAGTTCTTC CASSILSGELYNEQFF
TRBJ2-3 TRBV6-6 - TRBD2 TGTGCCAGCACTACTTCGGGGGGGACAGATACGCAGTATTTT CASTTSGGTDTQYF
TRBJ1-2 TRBV6-6 - - TGTGCCAGCAGTTCGCAGGAGGGCTATGGCTACACCTTC CASSSQEGYGYTF
TRBJ1-1 TRBV11-3 - - TGTGCCAGCAGTTTAACAGAGAACACTGAAGCTTTCTTT CASSLTENTEAFF
TRBJ1-2 TRBV6-1 few - TGTGCCAGCAGTGAATCGAACCCCTTCGGGGGCTACACCTTC CASSESNPFGGYTF
TRBJ2-1 TRBV5-6 once - TGTGCCAGCAGCTGGGGACAAAATGAGCAGTTCTTC CASSWGQNEQFF
TRBJ1-2 TRBV9 - - TGTGCCAGCAGCGTCCCAGGGCTCTATGGCTACACCTTC CASSVPGLYGYTF
TRBJ1-2 TRBV19 once - TGTGCCAGTAGTACAGGGTGGCAGGATGGCTACACCTTC CASSTGWQDGYTF
TRBJ1-3 TRBV5-8 once - TGTGCCAGCAGCAGAGACAGGGGAAACACCATATATTTT CASSRDRGNTIYF
TRBJ1-1 TRBV9 - TRBD1 TGTGCCAGCAGCGTAGCCCCAGGGGGTGGTTACGGCACTGAAGCTTTCTTT CASSVAPGGGYGTEAFF
TRBJ1-2 TRBV29-1 - - TGCAGCGTTGAGCGGGGCGCGTATGGCTACACCTTC CSVERGAYGYTF
TRBJ1-1 TRBV7-9 - TRBD1 TGTGCCAGCACTGAAGGGGGCGCGGACACTGAAGCTTTCTTT CASTEGGADTEAFF
TRBJ1-5 TRBV28 - - TGTGCCAGCAGTGCTCCGGTTTGGCAGCCCCAGCATTTT CASSAPVWQPQHF
TRBJ1-1 TRBV9 - - TGTGCCAGCAGCGTAGACTTGAGTAGCACTGAAGCTTTCTTT CASSVDLSSTEAFF
TRBJ1-5 TRBV7-9 - - TGTGCCAGCAGCTTAGGAGGGGGAAGGCAGCCCCAGCATTTT CASSLGGGRQPQHF
TRBJ1-2 TRBV30 once - TGTGCCTGGAGTAAAGGACAGCATCTCAACTATGGCTACACCTTC CAWSKGQHLNYGYTF
TRBJ2-3 TRBV11-3 - TRBD2 TGTGCCAGCAGCTTTGGCGCGGGGGGCCCCACAGATACGCAGTATTTT CASSFGAGGPTDTQYF
TRBJ2-3 TRBV4-2 - TRBD2 TGTGCCAGCAGCCAAGATGGGGGGGTAGTTACTACAGATACGCAGTATTTT CASSQDGGVVTTDTQYF
TRBJ2-5 TRBV11-2 - - TGTGCCAGCAGCTTATCGCAATTAGAAGAGACCCAGTACTTC CASSLSQLEETQYF
TRBJ1-1 TRBV18 - - TGTGCCAGCTCCCGCGGGGCTGCTATGGACACTGAAGCTTTCTTT CASSRGAAMDTEAFF
TRBJ2-1 TRBV6-6 - - TGTGCCAGCAGTCCCCTCTGGGGGGGGCTGAATGAGCAGTTCTTC CASSPLWGGLNEQFF
TRBJ1-6 TRBV27 - TRBD1 TGTGCCACAGGACAGGGTGTCTATTCACCCCTCCACTTT CATGQGVYSPLHF
TRBJ1-1 TRBV6-5 - TRBD1 TGTGCCAGCAGCCAGGGTAACAGGGGAGTCCCTGAAGCTTTCTTT CASSQGNRGVPEAFF
TRBJ2-3 TRBV10-2 once TRBD1 TGCGCCAGCAGTGAGTCGTTCGGACAGGGGGCTGATACGCAGTATTTT CASSESFGQGADTQYF
TRBJ2-7 TRBV7-6 - - TGTGCCAGCAGCTCGCCAGGGGTAGGCGGCGAGCAGTACTTC CASSSPGVGGEQYF
TRBJ2-2 TRBV7-8 - TRBD2 TGTGCCAGCAGCTTAGCTAGCGGGGGTACCGGGGAGCTGTTTTTT CASSLASGGTGELFF
TRBJ1-1 TRBV27 - - TGTGCCAGCAGTTCCGGGGTCTACACTGAAGCTTTCTTT CASSSGVYTEAFF
TRBJ1-2 TRBV6-5 - - TGTGCCAGCAGTGAGGCAGTTCAAGGTGGCTACACCTTC CASSEAVQGGYTF
TRBJ2-7 TRBV15 - TRBD1 TGTGCCACCAGCACGACAGGGAGTGGCGAGCAGTACTTC CATSTTGSGEQYF
TRBJ2-6 TRBV7-9 - - TGTTCCAGCAGCTTAGGGGAGTTTAGTCCTGGGGCCAACGTCCTGACTTTC CSSSLGEFSPGANVLTF
TRBJ2-1 TRBV19 few TRBD1 TGTGCCAGTAGTAGGGGACAGACCTACAATGAGCAGTTCTTC CASSRGQTYNEQFF